These 20 T cell receptor beta chains originate from one sample sequenced in a study of blood T cell repertoires in COVID-19. Method: immunoSEQ multiplex PCR; TCRdb's copy keeps in-frame clones and lacks some. In the table there are 200,000 to 250,000 clones, less than 85% of which are singletons. Sequenced sample: peripheral blood. The origin of the receptors is an elderly woman with COVID-19, enrolled during active disease.

The chain uses TRBV9 and TRBJ2-1; D is ambiguous. Germline V gene data show CDR1 as SGDLS and CDR2 as YYNGEE. This CDR3 spans 14 amino acids. V was cut by 4 bases and J by 7 bases, with 15 bases left in between. CDR3 in amino acids: CASSPSGFRNEQFF. Written as DNA, the CDR3 is TGTGCCAGCAGCCCCTCCGGGTTCCGAAATGAGCAGTTCTTC.

This chain links TRBV19 with TRBJ1-2; a weak D match, TRBD1 (5 bases). The CDR3 runs 15 residues. Looked up from germline, CDR1 is LNHDA and CDR2 is SQIVND (reference sequence). V was shortened by 0 bases and J by 7 bases, with 15 bases between the two germline ends. In DNA form, the CDR3 reads TGTGCCAGTAGTATAGATCCGGGACTTAAGGCTGGCTACACCTTC. Its protein is CASSIDPGLKAGYTF.

The chain recombines TRBV4-2 with TRBJ1-4; tentative D call: TRBD1 (5 bases). Germline V gives CDR1 LGHNA, CDR2 YNFKEQ. The CDR3 is 18 amino acids. V lost 3 bases and J 8 bases, leaving 25 bases between the germline ends. The CDR3 nucleotides read TGTGCCAGCAGCCACGGGGGGGGAGGGAGTCTCCGCCTCGAAAAACTGTTTTTT. Encoded protein: CASSHGGGGSLRLEKLFF.

The rearrangement joins TRBV28 to TRBJ1-4, with 8 bases that match TRBD1. The CDR3 has 14 residues. V shed 6 bases, J shed 3 bases, and the junction held 3 bases outside the gene matches. Germline loops: CDR1 MDHEN, CDR2 SYDVKM. This CDR3 is CASRQTGANEKLFF. The DNA for the CDR3 is TGTGCCAGCAGACAGACAGGGGCTAATGAAAAACTGTTTTTT.

This clone has a count of ten or more. The chain carries TRBV5-1 and TRBJ2-7, with TRBD1 matching 10 bases. In germline, CDR1 is SGHRS, CDR2 YFSETQ. Trimming cost V 5 bases and J 4 bases; bases outside gene matches: 9. The CDR3 has 15 residues. CDR3 amino acids: CASRNEGQGKYEQYF. Written as DNA, the CDR3 is TGCGCCAGCAGAAATGAGGGACAGGGGAAATACGAGCAGTACTTC.

V is TRBV19 and J is TRBJ1-3; 7 nucleotides line up with TRBD1. J was trimmed by 1 base and V by 10 bases; bases with no gene match: 7. Germline assignment: CDR1 LNHDA and CDR2 SQIVND (reference sequence). CDR3 size: 14 residues. CDR3 coding DNA: TGTGCCACCTCGGAGGGGGCATCTGGAAACACCATATATTTT. It translates to CATSEGASGNTIYF.

The V call is TRBV28, the J call TRBJ1-1; a possible D gene is TRBD1 (5 bases). Germline V gives CDR1 MDHEN, CDR2 SYDVKM. The CDR3 loop spans 14 amino acids. V was shortened by 6 bases and J by 8 bases, with 19 bases between the two germline ends. The CDR3 here is CASSPQDRFWEAFF. DNA for the CDR3: TGTGCCAGCAGCCCACAGGATCGGTTTTGGGAAGCTTTCTTT.

This chain connects TRBV6-5 to TRBJ1-4, with no clear D. Trimming left V 2 bases short and J 8 bases short, with 12 bases between. This CDR3 has 14 amino acids. Germline V gives CDR1 MNHEY, CDR2 SVGAGI. Written as DNA, the CDR3 is TGTGCCAGCAGTTACCACGACACGGGGGAAAAACTGTTTTTT. It is translated as CASSYHDTGEKLFF.

The V and J genes are TRBV11-3 and TRBJ2-1, with 7 bases aligning to TRBD1. Germline V lookup: CDR1 SGHNT, CDR2 YENEEA. The V gene end was trimmed by 5 bases and the J gene end by 5 bases; junction bases not matched to a gene: 3. This CDR3 is 13 amino acids long. DNA for the CDR3: TGTGCCAGCAGCAAAGACAGGGACAATGAGCAGTTCTTC. Protein product: CASSKDRDNEQFF.

This clone came up a few times. The rearrangement joins TRBV5-1 to TRBJ1-2, with TRBD1 matching over 8 bases. CDR3 length: 13 amino acids. V trimming: 2 bases; J trimming: 7 bases; junction bases outside the gene matches: 4. CDR1 and CDR2 from the germline V gene are SGHRS and YFSETQ. This CDR3 reads CASSLQGGLGYTF. In DNA, the CDR3 is TGCGCCAGCAGCTTACAGGGGGGGCTTGGCTACACCTTC.

This chain links TRBV6-5 with TRBJ1-2; D might be TRBD1 (5 bases). This CDR3 region has 11 residues. V gave up 4 bases and J gave up 8 bases, with 8 bases separating them. Germline CDR1 reads MNHEY; CDR2 reads SVGAGI. The CDR3 sequence is CASSSRGGYTF. CDR3 bases: TGTGCCAGCAGTTCTCGGGGGGGCTACACCTTC.

J is TRBJ2-1 and V is TRBV20-1; 10 nucleotides match TRBD2. With 3 bases clipped from V and 5 bases from J, the junction kept 7 bases outside the gene matches. Germline CDR1 reads DFQATT; CDR2 reads SNEGSKA (reference sequence). There are 15 residues in the CDR3. CDR3 nucleotides: TGCAGTGCTAGTCGATCTAGCGGGAGTCACAATGAGCAGTTCTTC. The encoded protein is CSASRSSGSHNEQFF.

The CDR3 loop is CASSQVDMTTDTQYF. In nucleotides, the CDR3 is TGTGCCAGCAGCCAAGTCGACATGACCACAGATACGCAGTATTTT. The V gene is TRBV3-1 (or the pseudogene TRBV3-2), the J gene TRBJ2-3; D remains unclear. V lost 1 base, J lost 2 bases, and 10 bases lay in between. The germline CDR1 and CDR2 sequences are LGHDT and YNNKEL (reference sequence). The CDR3 covers 15 residues.

This clone was detected a few times. V and J are TRBV18 and TRBJ1-1; 11 nucleotides match TRBD1. The junction had 4 bases not matched to a gene; V was cut back by 3 bases and J by 4 bases. The CDR3 is 15 residues long. Germline-derived CDR1 and CDR2 are KGHSH and LQKENI. CDR3 DNA: TGTGCCAGCTCACCGGGACAGGGGGGGATCACTGAAGCTTTCTTT. Protein sequence: CASSPGQGGITEAFF.

The V gene is TRBV20-1, the J gene TRBJ2-3; 10 nucleotides align to TRBD2. V was pared by 3 bases and J by 3 bases, with 6 bases of the junction left unmatched. Germline V CDR1 and CDR2: DFQATT, SNEGSKA (reference sequence). CDR3 length: 15 residues. The CDR3 region is CSASASGSLTDTQYF. CDR3 nucleotide sequence: TGCAGTGCTAGTGCTAGCGGGAGTCTGACAGATACGCAGTATTTT.

V is TRBV19 and J is TRBJ1-4; the D gene is possibly TRBD1 (6 bases). The germline V gene has CDR1 LNHDA and CDR2 SQIVND (reference sequence). The V end lost 9 bases, the J end lost 8 bases, and 16 bases lay between the germline ends. The CDR3 has 13 amino acids. The CDR3 region is CASLGFQGEKLFF. DNA of the CDR3: TGTGCCAGCCTGGGTTTCCAGGGGGAAAAACTGTTTTTT.

The CDR3 loop reads CAISESNRGLGTGELFF. DNA of the CDR3: TGTGCCATCAGTGAGTCGAACAGGGGCCTGGGCACCGGGGAGCTGTTTTTT. J is TRBJ2-2 and V is TRBV10-3; 7 nucleotides align to TRBD1. Germline trimming cut 0 bases from V and 4 bases from J; bases unmatched to any gene: 8. The germline V gene encodes CDR1 ENHRY and CDR2 SYGVKD. The CDR3 is 17 amino acids.

This clone was seen a handful of times. This sequence joins TRBV19 and TRBJ2-1; 7 bases agree with TRBD1. Trimming at V came to 1 base and at J to 1 base, leaving 1 base not matched to a gene. The length of the CDR3 is 15 residues. CDR1 is LNHDA, CDR2 SQIVND, per germline (reference sequence). This CDR3 is CASSIGGQSYNEQFF. The CDR3 coding sequence is TGTGCCAGTAGTATAGGGGGACAGTCCTACAATGAGCAGTTCTTC.

The sample holds one count of this clone. The chain recombines TRBV9 with TRBJ1-1, with D hard to call. The length of the CDR3 is 14 residues. Trimming left V 2 bases short and J 0 bases short, with 8 bases between. Germline V gives CDR1 SGDLS, CDR2 YYNGEE. CDR3: CASSVSGMNTEAFF. The DNA for the CDR3 is TGTGCCAGCAGCGTCTCAGGTATGAACACTGAAGCTTTCTTT.

The chain couples TRBV5-3 to TRBJ1-5; D uncertain. TRBV5-3 is filed as an ORF, its function uncertain. The CDR3 has 13 amino acids. V was shortened by 4 bases and J by 6 bases, with 11 bases between the two germline ends. CDR3 bases: TGTGCCAGAAGCAGGAGGGTAAGTCAGCCCCAGCATTTT. Amino acids: CARSRRVSQPQHF.